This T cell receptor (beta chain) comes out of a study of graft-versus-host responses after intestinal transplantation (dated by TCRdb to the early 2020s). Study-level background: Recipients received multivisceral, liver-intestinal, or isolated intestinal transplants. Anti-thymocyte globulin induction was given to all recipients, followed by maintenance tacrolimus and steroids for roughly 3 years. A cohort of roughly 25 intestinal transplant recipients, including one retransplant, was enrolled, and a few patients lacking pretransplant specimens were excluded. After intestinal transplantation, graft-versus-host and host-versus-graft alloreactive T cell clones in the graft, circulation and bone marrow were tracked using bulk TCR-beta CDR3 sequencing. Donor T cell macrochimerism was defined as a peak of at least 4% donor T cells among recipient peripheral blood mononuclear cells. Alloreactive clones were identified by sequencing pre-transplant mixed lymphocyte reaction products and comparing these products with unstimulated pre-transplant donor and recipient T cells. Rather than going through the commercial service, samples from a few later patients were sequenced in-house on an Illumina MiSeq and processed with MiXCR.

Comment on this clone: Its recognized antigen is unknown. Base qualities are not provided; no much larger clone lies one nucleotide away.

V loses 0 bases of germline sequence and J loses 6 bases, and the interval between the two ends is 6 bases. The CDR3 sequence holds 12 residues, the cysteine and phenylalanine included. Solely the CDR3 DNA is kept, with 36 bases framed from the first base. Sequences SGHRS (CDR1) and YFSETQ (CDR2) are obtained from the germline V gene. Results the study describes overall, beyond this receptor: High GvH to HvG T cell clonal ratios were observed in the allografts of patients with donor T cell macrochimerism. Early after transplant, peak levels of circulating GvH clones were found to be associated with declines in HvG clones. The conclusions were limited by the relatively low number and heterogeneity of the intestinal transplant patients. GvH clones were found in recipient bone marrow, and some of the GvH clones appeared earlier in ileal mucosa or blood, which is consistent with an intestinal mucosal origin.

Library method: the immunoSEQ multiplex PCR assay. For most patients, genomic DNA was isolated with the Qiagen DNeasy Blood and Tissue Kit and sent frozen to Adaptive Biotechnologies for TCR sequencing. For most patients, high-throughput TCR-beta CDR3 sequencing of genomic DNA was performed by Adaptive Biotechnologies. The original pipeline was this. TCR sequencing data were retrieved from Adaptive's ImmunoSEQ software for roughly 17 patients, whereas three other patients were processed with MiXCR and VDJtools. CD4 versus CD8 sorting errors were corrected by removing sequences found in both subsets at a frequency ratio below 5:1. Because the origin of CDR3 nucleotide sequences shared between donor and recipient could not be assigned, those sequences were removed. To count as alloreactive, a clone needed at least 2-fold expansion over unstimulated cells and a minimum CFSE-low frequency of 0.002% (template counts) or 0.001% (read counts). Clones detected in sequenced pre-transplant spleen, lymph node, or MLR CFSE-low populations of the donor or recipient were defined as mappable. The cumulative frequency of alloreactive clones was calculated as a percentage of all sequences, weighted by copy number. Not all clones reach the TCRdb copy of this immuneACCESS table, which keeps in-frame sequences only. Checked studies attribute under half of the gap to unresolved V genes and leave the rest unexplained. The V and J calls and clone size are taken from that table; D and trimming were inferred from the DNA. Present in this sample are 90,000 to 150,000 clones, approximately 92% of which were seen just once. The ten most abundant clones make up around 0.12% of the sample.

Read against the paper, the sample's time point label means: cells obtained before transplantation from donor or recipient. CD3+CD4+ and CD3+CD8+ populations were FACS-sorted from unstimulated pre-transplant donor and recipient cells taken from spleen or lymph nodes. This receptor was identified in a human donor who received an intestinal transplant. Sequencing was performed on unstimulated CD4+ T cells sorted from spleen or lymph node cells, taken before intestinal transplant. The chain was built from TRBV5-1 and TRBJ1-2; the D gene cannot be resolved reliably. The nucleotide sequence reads TGCGCCAGCAGCTTGGGCCAGGATGGCTACACCTTC. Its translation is CASSLGQDGYTF.